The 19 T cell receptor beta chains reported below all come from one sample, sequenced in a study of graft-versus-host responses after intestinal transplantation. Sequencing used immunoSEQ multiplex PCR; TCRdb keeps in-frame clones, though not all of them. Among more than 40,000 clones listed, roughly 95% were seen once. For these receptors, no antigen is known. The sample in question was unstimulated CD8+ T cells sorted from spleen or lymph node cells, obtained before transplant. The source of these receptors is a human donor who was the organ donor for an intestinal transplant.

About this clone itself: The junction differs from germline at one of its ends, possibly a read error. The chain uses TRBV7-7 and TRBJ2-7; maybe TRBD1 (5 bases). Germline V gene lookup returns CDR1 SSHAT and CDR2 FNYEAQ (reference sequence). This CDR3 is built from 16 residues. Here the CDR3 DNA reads TGTGCTAGCAGCCCGAGCCCCGGACAAGGGTCCTACGAGCAGTGCTTC. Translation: CASSPSPGQGSYEQCF.

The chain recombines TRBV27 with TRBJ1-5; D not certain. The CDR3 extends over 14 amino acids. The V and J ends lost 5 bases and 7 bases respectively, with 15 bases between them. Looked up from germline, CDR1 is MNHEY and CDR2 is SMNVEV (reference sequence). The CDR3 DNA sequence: TGTGCCAGCAGTGTTCGCGGCCGGGGACAGCCCCAGCATTTT. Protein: CASSVRGRGQPQHF.

DNA for the CDR3: TGTGCCAGCAGCTGGACCTACGAGCAGTACTTC. Its protein is CASSWTYEQYF. The gene calls are TRBV11-2 and TRBJ2-7, with D hard to call. Per the germline V gene, CDR1 is SGHAT and CDR2 is FQNNGV. The length of the CDR3 is 11 residues. Trimming left V 4 bases short and J 2 bases short, with 3 bases between.

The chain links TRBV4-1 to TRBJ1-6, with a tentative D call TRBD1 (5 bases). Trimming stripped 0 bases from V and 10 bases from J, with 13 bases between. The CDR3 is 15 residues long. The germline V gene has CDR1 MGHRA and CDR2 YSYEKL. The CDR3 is CASSQDGPGLSPLHF. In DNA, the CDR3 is TGCGCCAGCAGCCAAGATGGGCCAGGGCTGTCACCCCTCCACTTT.

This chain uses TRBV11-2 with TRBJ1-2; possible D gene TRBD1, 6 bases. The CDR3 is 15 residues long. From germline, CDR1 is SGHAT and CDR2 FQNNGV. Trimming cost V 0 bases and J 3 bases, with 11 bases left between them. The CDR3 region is CASSLDTGNYYGYTF. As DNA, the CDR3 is TGTGCCAGCAGCTTAGATACAGGGAACTACTATGGCTACACCTTC.

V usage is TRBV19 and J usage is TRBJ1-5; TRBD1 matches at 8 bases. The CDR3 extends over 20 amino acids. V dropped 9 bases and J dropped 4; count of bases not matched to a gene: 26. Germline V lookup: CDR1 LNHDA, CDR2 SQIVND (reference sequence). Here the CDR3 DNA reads TGTGCCAGCACACTACACCCGAGACAGGGGACGGTAGAAAAAAATCAGCCCCAGCATTTT. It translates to CASTLHPRQGTVEKNQPQHF.

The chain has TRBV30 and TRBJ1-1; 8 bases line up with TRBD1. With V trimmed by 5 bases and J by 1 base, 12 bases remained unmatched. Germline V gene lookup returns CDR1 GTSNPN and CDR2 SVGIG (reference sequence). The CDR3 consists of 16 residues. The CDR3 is CAWGDRGRSANTEAFF. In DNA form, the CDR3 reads TGTGCCTGGGGCGACAGGGGACGATCGGCGAACACTGAAGCTTTCTTT.

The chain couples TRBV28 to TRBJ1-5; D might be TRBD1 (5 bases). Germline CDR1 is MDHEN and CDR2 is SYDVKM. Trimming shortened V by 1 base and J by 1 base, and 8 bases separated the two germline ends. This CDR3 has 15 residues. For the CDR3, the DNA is TGTGCCAGCAGTTTATTCTGGGGGAGCAATCAGCCCCAGCATTTT. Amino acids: CASSLFWGSNQPQHF.

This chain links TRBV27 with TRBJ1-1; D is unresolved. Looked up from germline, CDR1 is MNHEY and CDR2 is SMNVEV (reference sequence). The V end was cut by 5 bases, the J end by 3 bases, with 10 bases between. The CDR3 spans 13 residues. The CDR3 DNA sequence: TGTGCCAGCAGTCCGGGCATCTACACTGAAGCTTTCTTT. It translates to CASSPGIYTEAFF.

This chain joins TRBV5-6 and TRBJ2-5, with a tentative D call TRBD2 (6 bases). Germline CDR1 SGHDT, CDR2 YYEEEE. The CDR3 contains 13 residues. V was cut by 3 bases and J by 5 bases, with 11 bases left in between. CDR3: CASSSGGSETQYF. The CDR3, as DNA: TGTGCCAGCAGCTCTGGAGGGTCGGAGACCCAGTACTTC.

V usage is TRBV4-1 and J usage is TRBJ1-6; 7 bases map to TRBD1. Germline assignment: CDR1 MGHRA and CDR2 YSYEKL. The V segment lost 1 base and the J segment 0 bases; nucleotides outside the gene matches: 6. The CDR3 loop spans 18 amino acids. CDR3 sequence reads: CASSQGEDRSSYNSPLHF. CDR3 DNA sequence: TGCGCCAGCAGCCAAGGGGAGGACAGGAGCTCCTATAATTCACCCCTCCACTTT.

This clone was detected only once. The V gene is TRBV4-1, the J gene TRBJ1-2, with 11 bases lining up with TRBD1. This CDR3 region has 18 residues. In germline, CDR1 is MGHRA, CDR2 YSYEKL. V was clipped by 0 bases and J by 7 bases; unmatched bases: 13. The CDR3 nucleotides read TGCGCCAGCAGCCAAGATAACGGACAGGGGGCGGGGGGATCTGGCTACACCTTC. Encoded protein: CASSQDNGQGAGGSGYTF.

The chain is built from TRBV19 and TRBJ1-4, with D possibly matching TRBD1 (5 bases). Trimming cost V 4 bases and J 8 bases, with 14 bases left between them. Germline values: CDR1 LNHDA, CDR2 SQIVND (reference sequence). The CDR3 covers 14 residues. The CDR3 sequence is CASSTGYEEEKLFF. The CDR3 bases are TGTGCCAGTAGTACAGGGTACGAAGAGGAAAAACTGTTTTTT.

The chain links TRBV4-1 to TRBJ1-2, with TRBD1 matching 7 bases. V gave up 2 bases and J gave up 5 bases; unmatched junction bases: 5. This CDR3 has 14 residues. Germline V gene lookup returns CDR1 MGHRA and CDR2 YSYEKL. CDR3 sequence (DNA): TGCGCCAGCAGCCAAATGGGACAGCTTTATGGCTACACCTTC. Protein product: CASSQMGQLYGYTF.

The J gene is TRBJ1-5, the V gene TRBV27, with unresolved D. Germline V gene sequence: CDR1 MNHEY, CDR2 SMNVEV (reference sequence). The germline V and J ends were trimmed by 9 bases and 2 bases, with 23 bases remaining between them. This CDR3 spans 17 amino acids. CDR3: CARNLLSREEGNQPQHF. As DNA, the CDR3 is TGTGCCAGAAATTTACTTTCGCGGGAAGAGGGCAATCAGCCCCAGCATTTT.

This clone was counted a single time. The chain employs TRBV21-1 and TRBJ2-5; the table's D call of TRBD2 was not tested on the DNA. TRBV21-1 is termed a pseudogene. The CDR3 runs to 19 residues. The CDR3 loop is CASSKDRDSSRGVQETQYF. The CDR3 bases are TGTGCCAGCAGCAAAGACCGGGACAGCTCGCGGGGGGTCCAAGAGACCCAGTACTTC.

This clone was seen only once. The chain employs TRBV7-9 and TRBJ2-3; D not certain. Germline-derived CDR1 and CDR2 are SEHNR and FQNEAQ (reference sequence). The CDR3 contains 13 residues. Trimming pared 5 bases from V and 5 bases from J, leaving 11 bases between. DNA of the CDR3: TGTGCCAGCAGCGGCCTAATGCAAGATACGCAGTATTTT. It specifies CASSGLMQDTQYF.

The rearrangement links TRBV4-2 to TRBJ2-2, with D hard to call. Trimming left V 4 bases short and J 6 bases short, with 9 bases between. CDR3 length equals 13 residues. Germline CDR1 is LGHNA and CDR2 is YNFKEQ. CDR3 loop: CASSPASAGELFF. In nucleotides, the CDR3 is TGTGCCAGCAGCCCGGCGTCGGCCGGGGAGCTGTTTTTT.

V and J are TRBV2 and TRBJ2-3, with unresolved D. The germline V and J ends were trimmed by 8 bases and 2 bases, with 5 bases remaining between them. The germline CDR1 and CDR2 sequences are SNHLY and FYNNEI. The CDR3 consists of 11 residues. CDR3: CASDSTDTQYF. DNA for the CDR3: TGTGCCAGCGACTCCACAGATACGCAGTATTTT.